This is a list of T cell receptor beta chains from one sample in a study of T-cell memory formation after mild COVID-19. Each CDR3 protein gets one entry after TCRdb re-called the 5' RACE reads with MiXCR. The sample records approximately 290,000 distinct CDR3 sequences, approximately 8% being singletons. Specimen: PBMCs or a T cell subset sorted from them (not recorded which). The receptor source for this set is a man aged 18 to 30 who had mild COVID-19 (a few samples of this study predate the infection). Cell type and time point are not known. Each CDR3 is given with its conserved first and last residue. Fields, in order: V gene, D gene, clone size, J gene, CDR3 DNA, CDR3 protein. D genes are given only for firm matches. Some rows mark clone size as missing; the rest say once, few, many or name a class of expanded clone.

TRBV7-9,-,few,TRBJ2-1,TGTGCCAGCAGCCGTACCGGGACATGGAACAATGAGCAGTTCTTC,CASSRTGTWNNEQFF
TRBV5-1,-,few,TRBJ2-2,TGCGCCAGCAGCCAAAAGACAACTAGCATGGGGGAGCTGTTTTTT,CASSQKTTSMGELFF
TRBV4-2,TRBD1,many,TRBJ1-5,TGTGCCAGCAGCCAGGACAGGGGTACGGGCAATCAGCCCCAGCATTTT,CASSQDRGTGNQPQHF
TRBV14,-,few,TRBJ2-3,TGTGCCAGCAGCCTGTCGGGACAAACGCAGTATTTT,CASSLSGQTQYF
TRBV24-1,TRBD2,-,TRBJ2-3,TGTGCCACCAGCTCCCGGGGGGGTTCGACAGATACGCAGTATTTT,CATSSRGGSTDTQYF
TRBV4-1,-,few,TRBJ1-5,TGCGCCAGCAGCCAAGGCCCCCACACACCGAAAGGTCAGCCCCAGCATTTT,CASSQGPHTPKGQPQHF
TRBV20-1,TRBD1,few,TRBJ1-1,TGCAGTGCGAAACACTCACAGGGGGCCCGAACTGAAGCTTTCTTT,CSAKHSQGARTEAFF
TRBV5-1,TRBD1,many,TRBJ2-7,TGCGCCAGCAGCGTTTCTGACAGGGAACGAGACGAGCAGTACTTC,CASSVSDRERDEQYF
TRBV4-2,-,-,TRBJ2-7,TGTGCCAGCAGCCAAGTGGCCAGCTCCTACGAGCAGTACTTC,CASSQVASSYEQYF
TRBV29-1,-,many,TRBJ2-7,TGCAGCGTTGTTGGAGACAGCTCCTACGAGCAGTACTTC,CSVVGDSSYEQYF
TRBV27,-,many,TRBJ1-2,TGTGCCAGCAGTTTAGGGCTTAACTATGGCTACACCTTC,CASSLGLNYGYTF
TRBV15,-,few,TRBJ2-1,TGTGCCACCAGCAGATATGGGTGGAGCGGTGAGCAGTTCTTC,CATSRYGWSGEQFF
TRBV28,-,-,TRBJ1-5,TGTGCCAGCAGCTCCTCGTCTGGTGGTCAGCCCCAGCATTTT,CASSSSSGGQPQHF
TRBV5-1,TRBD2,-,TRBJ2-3,TGCGCCAGCAGCAGAAGCGGGGAGACGGATACGCAGTATTTT,CASSRSGETDTQYF
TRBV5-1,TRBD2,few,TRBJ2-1,TGCGCCAGCAGCCGGGGGGTGTATGAGCAGTTCTTC,CASSRGVYEQFF
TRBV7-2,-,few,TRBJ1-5,TGTGCCAGCAGGGGGGGAGCTTATCAGCCCCAGCATTTT,CASRGGAYQPQHF
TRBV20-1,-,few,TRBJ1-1,TGCAGTGCTAGAGGACAGGTCGTCACTGAAGCTTTCTTT,CSARGQVVTEAFF
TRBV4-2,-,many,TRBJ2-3,TGTGCCAGCAGCCAAGATCGAGGGTTGGTGGATACGCAGTATTTT,CASSQDRGLVDTQYF
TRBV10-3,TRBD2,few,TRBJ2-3,TGTGCCATCAGGGGGACTAGCGGGAAAACAGATACGCAGTATTTT,CAIRGTSGKTDTQYF
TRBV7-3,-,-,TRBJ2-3,TGTGCCAGCAGCACATCGCAGGGGGGTGGGACAGATACGCAGTATTTT,CASSTSQGGGTDTQYF
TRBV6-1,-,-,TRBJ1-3,TGTGCCAGCTCTGAACAGTCAGCGATGAGCTCTGGAAACACCATATATTTT,CASSEQSAMSSGNTIYF
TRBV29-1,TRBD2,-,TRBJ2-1,TGCAGCGTTGTTAGCGGGGGCCGCTACAATGAGCAGTTCTTC,CSVVSGGRYNEQFF
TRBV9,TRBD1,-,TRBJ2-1,TGTGCCAGCAGCCCCCGGGACAGGGGGCTTAATGAGCAGTTCTTC,CASSPRDRGLNEQFF
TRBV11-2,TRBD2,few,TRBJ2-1,TGTGCCAGCAGCTTAACAGGACTAGCGGGGGTTTTGGATGAGCAGTTCTTC,CASSLTGLAGVLDEQFF
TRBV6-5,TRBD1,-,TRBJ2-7,TGTGCCAGCAGTCCGGGACAGGGGTTTAAGAACGAGCAGTACTTC,CASSPGQGFKNEQYF
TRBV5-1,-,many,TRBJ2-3,TGCGCCAGCAGCTTCCTAGACAGGCGGTCTAGCACAGATACGCAGTATTTT,CASSFLDRRSSTDTQYF
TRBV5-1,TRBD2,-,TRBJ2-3,TGCGCCAGCAGCTTGGAATATCTCCTAGCGGGGACCACAGATACGCAGTATTTT,CASSLEYLLAGTTDTQYF
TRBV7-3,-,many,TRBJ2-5,TGTGCCAGCAGCCCCGAGCCCTCCCAAGAGACCCAGTACTTC,CASSPEPSQETQYF
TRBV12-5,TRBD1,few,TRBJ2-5,TGTGCTAGTGGTTCGGGACAGCAAGAGACCCAGTACTTC,CASGSGQQETQYF
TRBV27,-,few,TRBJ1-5,TGTGCCAGCAGTTTATTGTCGGGGCACAGCAATCAGCCCCAGCATTTT,CASSLLSGHSNQPQHF
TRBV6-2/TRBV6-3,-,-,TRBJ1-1,TGTGCCAGCAGTTTTACAGGAATTAACACTGAAGCTTTCTTT,CASSFTGINTEAFF
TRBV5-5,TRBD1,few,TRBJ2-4,TGTGCCAGCAGCTTGGTAGGGACAGGGGAGGACATTCAGTACTTC,CASSLVGTGEDIQYF